This is a list of T cell receptor beta chains from one sample in a study of T-cell reconstitution after alpha-beta-depleted transplantation in children. MiXCR, applied by TCRdb to the PCR reads, yields one record per CDR3 protein. The sample records roughly 5,000 distinct CDR3 sequences, approximately 24% being singletons. The sample here was PBMCs, mostly from graft donor cells, taken 60 days after TCRalphabeta/CD19-depleted stem cell transplant. These receptors came from a male patient between 2 and 15 years old who had a stem cell transplant for acute lymphoblastic leukemia, so the T cells may come from the graft donor. CDR3s include the opening cysteine and the closing phenylalanine or tryptophan. A D gene is named only where the DNA matches it firmly. Size is omitted from some rows. Given values are once, few, many or a class for expanded clones.

length: 12
V: TRBV7-2
size: medium-sized
D: -
J: TRBJ2-7
DNA: TGTGCCAGCAGCTATACAGATGGCGAGCAGTACTTC
CDR3: CASSYTDGEQYF

length: 15
V: TRBV13
size: many
D: -
J: TRBJ2-7
DNA: TGTGCCAGCAGCTTAGACTCTAGCCGGTCCTACGAGCAGTACTTC
CDR3: CASSLDSSRSYEQYF

length: 13
V: TRBV2
size: -
D: -
J: TRBJ2-1
DNA: TGTGCCAGCAGTGAAGCCCCCTACAATGAGCAGTTCTTC
CDR3: CASSEAPYNEQFF

length: 15
V: TRBV4-1
size: many
D: -
J: TRBJ2-7
DNA: TGCGCCAGCAGCCAAGAGGAAGGATCGACCTACGAGCAGTACTTC
CDR3: CASSQEEGSTYEQYF

length: 14
V: TRBV7-2
size: many
D: -
J: TRBJ2-3
DNA: TGTGCCAGCAGCAGGGACCCCCGAGCCTATACGCAGTATTTT
CDR3: CASSRDPRAYTQYF

length: 12
V: TRBV30
size: medium-sized
D: -
J: TRBJ1-2
DNA: TGTGCCTGGGGCGCTCCGGACTATGGCTACACCTTC
CDR3: CAWGAPDYGYTF

length: 13
V: TRBV12-3/TRBV12-4
size: medium-sized
D: -
J: TRBJ1-2
DNA: TGTGCCAGCAGCCCTTTGCAGAGATATGGCTACACCTTC
CDR3: CASSPLQRYGYTF

length: 14
V: TRBV20-1
size: -
D: TRBD2
J: TRBJ2-5
DNA: TGCAGTGGAGATAGCGGGAGGGGGGGAGAGACCCAGTACTTC
CDR3: CSGDSGRGGETQYF

length: 14
V: TRBV4-1
size: many
D: -
J: TRBJ1-1
DNA: TGCGCCAGCAGCTATAAGGGAGAGAACACTGAAGCTTTCTTT
CDR3: CASSYKGENTEAFF

length: 11
V: TRBV9
size: many
D: -
J: TRBJ2-7
DNA: TGTGCCAGCAGCGTAGAATCCGGGCAGTACTTC
CDR3: CASSVESGQYF